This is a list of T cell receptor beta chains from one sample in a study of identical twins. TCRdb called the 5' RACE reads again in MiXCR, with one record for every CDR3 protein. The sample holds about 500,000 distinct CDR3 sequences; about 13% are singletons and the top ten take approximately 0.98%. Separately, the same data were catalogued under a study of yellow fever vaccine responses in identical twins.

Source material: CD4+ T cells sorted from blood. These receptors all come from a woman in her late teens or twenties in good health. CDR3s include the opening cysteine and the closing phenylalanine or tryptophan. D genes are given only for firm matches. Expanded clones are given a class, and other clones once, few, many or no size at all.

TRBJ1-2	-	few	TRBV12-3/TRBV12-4	CASSYRNYGYTF	TGTGCCAGCAGTTATCGGAACTATGGCTACACCTTC
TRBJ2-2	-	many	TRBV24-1	CATSGGLDYTGELFF	TGTGCCACCAGTGGAGGGCTAGACTACACCGGGGAGCTGTTTTTT
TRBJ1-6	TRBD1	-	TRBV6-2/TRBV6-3	CASTKRTGANSPLHF	TGTGCCAGCACCAAAAGGACAGGGGCTAATTCACCCCTCCACTTT
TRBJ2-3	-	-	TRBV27	CASSHRDKRTDTQYF	TGTGCCAGCAGTCACCGGGACAAGCGCACAGATACGCAGTATTTT
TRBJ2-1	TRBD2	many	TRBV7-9	CARLNLAGDFYNEQFF	TGTGCCAGACTAAACCTAGCGGGAGATTTCTACAATGAGCAGTTCTTC
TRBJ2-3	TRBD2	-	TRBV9	CASRVRGLAGEDTQYF	TGTGCCAGCAGAGTACGGGGACTAGCGGGAGAGGATACGCAGTATTTT
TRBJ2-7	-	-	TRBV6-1	CASSPDRTRFYEQYF	TGTGCCAGCAGCCCCGACAGAACGCGGTTCTACGAGCAGTACTTC
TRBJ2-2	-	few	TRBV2	CASRKTVNTGELFF	TGTGCCAGCAGGAAGACAGTGAACACCGGGGAGCTGTTTTTT
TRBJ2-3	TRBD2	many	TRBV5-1	CASTAGATTDTQYF	TGCGCCAGCACAGCGGGAGCTACCACAGATACGCAGTATTTT
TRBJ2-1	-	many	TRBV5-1	CASSSRDISYNEQFF	TGCGCCAGCAGCTCGAGGGACATCTCCTACAATGAGCAGTTCTTC
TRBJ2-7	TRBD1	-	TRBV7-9	CASSLYAGRGTYEQYF	TGTGCCAGCAGCTTATACGCTGGCAGGGGGACCTACGAGCAGTACTTC
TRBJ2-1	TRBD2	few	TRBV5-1	CASSAGDQAGEQFF	TGCGCCAGCAGCGCGGGGGACCAGGCGGGTGAGCAGTTCTTC
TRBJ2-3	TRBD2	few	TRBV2	CASSEFPTSGRNTDTQYF	TGTGCCAGCAGTGAATTCCCAACTAGCGGGAGGAACACAGATACGCAGTATTTT
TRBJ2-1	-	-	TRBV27	CATGYNEQFF	TGTGCCACCGGTTACAATGAGCAGTTCTTC
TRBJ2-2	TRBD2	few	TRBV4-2	CASRTSVVAGELFF	TGTGCCAGCAGGACTAGCGTTGTGGCCGGGGAGCTGTTTTTT
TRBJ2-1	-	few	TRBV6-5	CASSYSNRGGGNEQFF	TGTGCCAGCAGTTACTCGAATCGCGGAGGGGGGAATGAGCAGTTCTTC
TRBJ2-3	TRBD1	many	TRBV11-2	CASSLGDRARTDTQYF	TGTGCCAGCAGCTTGGGGGACAGGGCCCGCACAGATACGCAGTATTTT
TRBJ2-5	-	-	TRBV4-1	CASSQVGGSETQYF	TGCGCCAGCAGCCAAGTTGGGGGCTCAGAGACCCAGTACTTC
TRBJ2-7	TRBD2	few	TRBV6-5	CASSYSVGGDEQYF	TGTGCCAGCAGTTACTCGGTGGGGGGGGACGAGCAGTACTTC
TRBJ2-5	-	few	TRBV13	CASSLSSKATQYF	TGTGCCAGCAGCTTATCTAGCAAGGCGACCCAGTACTTC
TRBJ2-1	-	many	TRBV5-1	CASSLGLAGNNEQFF	TGCGCCAGCAGCTTGGGTCTAGCTGGGAACAATGAGCAGTTCTTC
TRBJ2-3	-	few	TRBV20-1	CSARDAQGRTDTQYF	TGCAGTGCTAGAGATGCCCAGGGGAGGACAGATACGCAGTATTTT
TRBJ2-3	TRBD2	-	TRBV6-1	CASSEGLAGADTQYF	TGTGCCAGCAGTGAGGGACTAGCGGGGGCAGATACGCAGTATTTT
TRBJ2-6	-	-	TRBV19	CASRNTGANVLTF	TGTGCCAGTAGGAACACTGGGGCCAACGTCCTGACTTTC
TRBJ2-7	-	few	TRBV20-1	CSARAPGTFYEQYF	TGCAGTGCTAGAGCCCCGGGGACTTTCTACGAGCAGTACTTC
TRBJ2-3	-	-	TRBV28	CASIPGGTTDTQYF	TGTGCCAGCATCCCGGGGGGCACCACAGATACGCAGTATTTT
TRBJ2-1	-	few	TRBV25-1	CASSEGGLNEQFF	TGTGCCAGCAGTGAGGGGGGGCTCAATGAGCAGTTCTTC
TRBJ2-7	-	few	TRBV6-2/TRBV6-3	CASSYSKEQYF	TGTGCCAGCAGTTACTCTAAGGAGCAGTACTTC
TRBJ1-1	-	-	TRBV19	CASTSLNTEAFF	TGTGCCAGTACCAGTCTGAACACTGAAGCTTTCTTT
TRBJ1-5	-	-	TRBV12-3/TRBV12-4	CASSLAAQFNQPQHF	TGTGCCAGCAGTTTGGCGGCACAGTTCAATCAGCCCCAGCATTTT
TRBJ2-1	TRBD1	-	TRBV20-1	CSARAQGQGRYNEQFF	TGCAGTGCTAGAGCACAGGGGCAGGGCAGGTACAATGAGCAGTTCTTC
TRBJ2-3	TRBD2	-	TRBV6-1	CASRQLAGATTDTQYF	TGTGCCAGCAGGCAACTAGCGGGGGCGACCACAGATACGCAGTATTTT
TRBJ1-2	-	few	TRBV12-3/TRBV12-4	CASSLGPAANYGYTF	TGTGCCAGCAGTTTAGGACCCGCGGCTAACTATGGCTACACCTTC
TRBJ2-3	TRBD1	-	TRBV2	CASSITGARADTQYF	TGTGCCAGCAGTATTACAGGGGCGCGGGCAGATACGCAGTATTTT
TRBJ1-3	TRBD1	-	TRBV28	CASSLLEGAIGNTIYF	TGTGCCAGCAGTTTACTGGAGGGGGCGATTGGAAACACCATATATTTT
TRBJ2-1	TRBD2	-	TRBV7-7	CASSSTSGTGYNEQFF	TGTGCTAGCAGCTCGACTAGCGGGACGGGCTACAATGAGCAGTTCTTC
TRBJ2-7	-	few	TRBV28	CASRPRQVLSYEQYF	TGTGCCAGCAGGCCTAGACAGGTTCTCTCCTACGAGCAGTACTTC
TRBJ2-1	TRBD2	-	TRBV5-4	CASSLAGGSNNEQFF	TGTGCCAGCAGCTTGGCGGGAGGGTCAAACAATGAGCAGTTCTTC
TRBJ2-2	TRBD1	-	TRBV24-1	CATSDNQGVNGELFF	TGTGCCACCAGTGATAACCAGGGGGTTAACGGGGAGCTGTTTTTT
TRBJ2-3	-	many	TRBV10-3	CAIRTTSTDTQYF	TGTGCCATCAGGACGACTAGCACAGATACGCAGTATTTT